This TCR beta chain was recovered during a study of cytomegalovirus exposure and HLA in healthy donors (TCRdb year 2017). Turning to the overall study: A later analysis indicated that the 120 validation repertoires were generated on the platform also employed for the roughly 730 repertoires of the first cohort. The study aimed to test whether signatures of past pathogen exposure could be identified by cataloging public T cell receptors. Along with the approximately 700-subject first cohort, a separate validation cohort of about 110 different subjects was used. To predict cytomegalovirus infection status, the study brought together high-throughput TCR immunosequencing, statistical association of individual TCRs with disease status, and machine learning. Results the study describes overall, beyond this receptor: In vitro tests confirmed that a few of the cytomegalovirus-associated TCR beta chains recognize cytomegalovirus antigens. The classifier was reported to diagnose cytomegalovirus status with high specificity and sensitivity in both the original cohort and the validation cohort. A later analysis lacked HLA typing for the validation cohort, so it scored co-occurrence in that cohort across all 110 or so repertoires. The study listed 164 TCR beta chains as associated with cytomegalovirus. The authors suggested that the approach could potentially be extended to other disease states and immunological phenotypes. Of the cluster scores, roughly 95% were above 0 in a later analysis, which found that TCRs clustered in the first cohort also tended to co-occur in the 130 or so validation repertoires. Most TCR sequences were observed very rarely across donors, whereas some public TCRs were present in many individuals.

The method behind the library was the immunoSEQ multiplex PCR assay. In the original analysis: A statistical classification framework was built for diagnosing cytomegalovirus status from the catalog of TCR beta chain sequences. This is the immuneACCESS table as TCRdb keeps it, with only in-frame sequences that have V and J called. A part of the clones is gone; compared with another copy, unresolved V genes explain less than half, and the rest is unexplained. That table supplies the V and J calls and clone size; D and trimming were determined from the DNA. The sample table records about 49,000 clones; about 91% of these occur just once. Together, the top ten hold more than 1.4% of the sample. Separate from the roughly 700-subject first cohort, the validation cohort of 90 to 150 subjects was the group to which the donors belonged. CDR3 length: 15 amino acids, cysteine to phenylalanine. The sequence is cut down to CDR3 DNA, 45 bases in frame from base 1. V is pared back by 0 bases and J by 0 bases, with 9 bases lying between the germline termini. The germline V gene provides CDR1 SGHVS and CDR2 FNYEAQ.

This clone appeared a single time. Its antigen is unknown. Per-base qualities were not stored, and no clone one base away is much larger. The TCR comes from a man younger than 35 in good health and CMV-seronegative. This chain is built from TRBV7-6 and TRBJ2-7; no D gene is confidently identified. Sequencing used PBMCs. The CDR3 in this case is CASSLAKTGSYEQYF. The bases read TGTGCCAGCAGCTTAGCGAAGACGGGCTCCTACGAGCAGTACTTC.